Each of the 12 T cell receptor beta chains below was sequenced from the same sample in a study of siplizumab effects on memory and regulatory T cells. Data came from immunoSEQ multiplex PCR; TCRdb stores just in-frame clones and leaves some out. The data contain around 87,000 clones, about 90% of them singletons. The sequencing input was CD4+ T cells sorted from blood. The origin of the receptors is a human donor in good health.

The chain recombines TRBV30 with TRBJ1-4; D gene unclear. Per germline, CDR1 GTSNPN and CDR2 SVGIG (reference sequence). Trimming pared 6 bases from V and 5 bases from J, leaving 13 bases between. The length of the CDR3 is 13 residues. The CDR3 bases are TGTGCCTGCGGGCCCCACTCGAATGAAAAACTGTTTTTT. This encodes CACGPHSNEKLFF.

This chain uses TRBV23-1 with TRBJ1-2; D possibly corresponds to TRBD1 (5 bases). TRBV23-1 is labeled an ORF, and its function is uncertain. CDR3 length: 15 residues. Trimming stripped 0 bases from V and 4 bases from J, with 12 bases between. This chain's CDR3 is CASSQSPQGGYGYTF. CDR3 DNA: TGCGCCAGCAGTCAATCTCCCCAGGGCGGCTATGGCTACACCTTC.

This sequence joins TRBV7-9 and TRBJ1-1; D gene ambiguous. Germline CDR1 SEHNR, CDR2 FQNEAQ (reference sequence). Between the trimmed V and J ends, which lost 2 bases and 1 base, there was a span of 5 bases. The CDR3 is 13 amino acids. The CDR3 bases are TGTGCCAGCAGCTTATCAGCGAACACTGAAGCTTTCTTT. Translation gives CASSLSANTEAFF.

The CDR3: CASSEVVGNYGYTF. As DNA, the CDR3 is TGTGCCAGCAGTGAAGTTGTAGGGAACTATGGCTACACCTTC. The rearrangement joins TRBV6-1 to TRBJ1-2; no clear D gene. CDR3 length: 14 residues. V dropped 1 base and J dropped 2 bases, with 8 bases sitting between them. Germline CDR1 and CDR2: MNHNS and SASEGT.

This clone has just one count. The gene calls are TRBV5-1 and TRBJ1-1, with D unresolved. Germline CDR1 SGHRS, CDR2 YFSETQ. This CDR3 spans 15 amino acids. Trimming took 4 bases from V and 2 from J, leaving 15 bases between them. The CDR3 reads CASSINRRTNTEAFF. DNA for the CDR3: TGCGCCAGCAGCATAAATAGACGGACCAACACTGAAGCTTTCTTT. The full variable domain, with the rest looked up from reference TRBV5-1 and TRBJ1-1, is KAGVTQTPRYLIKTRGQQVTLSCSPISGHRSVSWYQQTPGQGLQFLFEYFSETQRNKGNFPGRFSGRQFSNSRSEMNVSTLELGDSALYLCASSINRRTNTEAFFGQGTRLTVV.

V and J are TRBV18 and TRBJ1-2; 7 nucleotides agree with TRBD1. The V and J ends lost 5 bases and 1 base, in that order; junction bases with no gene match: 1. The CDR3 extends over 13 amino acids. Germline-derived CDR1 and CDR2 are KGHSH and LQKENI. Here the CDR3 reads CASSGDSNYGYTF. The DNA for the CDR3 is TGTGCCAGCTCAGGGGACAGTAACTATGGCTACACCTTC.

A note on this clone: At one end the junction does not follow the germline gene, possibly because of a read error. Within the sample, other DNA sequences also encode this same CDR3. CDR3 region: CASSLRGSETQYF. In nucleotides, the CDR3 is TGTGCCAGCAGTTTAAGGGGTTCAGAGACCCAATACTTC. This rearrangement joins TRBV28 to TRBJ2-5; tentatively, D is TRBD1 (5 bases). The CDR3 runs to 13 residues. The germline V gene encodes CDR1 MDHEN and CDR2 SYDVKM.

The CDR3 region has the DNA TGTGCCATCAGCCCCGGGACAGGACTCTTACTGGGAGAGCAGTACTTC. It translates to CAISPGTGLLLGEQYF. The rearrangement uses TRBV10-3 and TRBJ2-7; 8 bases are a match to TRBD1. Germline CDR1 reads ENHRY; CDR2 reads SYGVKD. The V gene end was trimmed by 6 bases and the J gene end by 7 bases; junction bases not matched to a gene: 17. This CDR3 contains 16 residues.

The gene calls are TRBV5-1 and TRBJ1-1; D is possibly TRBD1 (6 bases). V gave up 4 bases and J gave up 1 base, with 11 bases separating them. Germline CDR1 and CDR2: SGHRS and YFSETQ. This CDR3 comprises 14 residues. CDR3 in DNA: TGCGCCAGCAGCGTACTACAGGGGAACACTGAAGCTTTCTTT. Protein product: CASSVLQGNTEAFF.

This chain joins TRBV2 and TRBJ2-2; 8 nucleotides match TRBD2. The CDR3 consists of 17 residues. Trimming removed 6 bases from V and 6 bases from J; junction bases left unmatched: 15. Germline-derived CDR1 and CDR2 are SNHLY and FYNNEI. The CDR3 sequence is CASSRLGSGRFSGELFF. The CDR3 DNA is TGTGCCAGCAGCCGTCTGGGCAGCGGGAGATTCTCCGGGGAGCTGTTTTTT.

The chain couples TRBV29-1 to TRBJ2-5; D may be TRBD1 (5 bases). Trimming stripped 8 bases from V and 7 bases from J, with 17 bases between. CDR1 is SQVTM and CDR2 is ANQGSEA in the germline V gene. The CDR3 is 12 residues long. The CDR3 DNA is TGCAGCTCCAGGGCAGTCCAGGGGACCCAGTACTTC. Amino acids: CSSRAVQGTQYF.

This chain uses TRBV7-2 with TRBJ1-2, with D possibly TRBD1 on 5 matching bases. There are 15 residues in the CDR3. Germline values: CDR1 SGHTA, CDR2 FQGNSA. Trimming pared 4 bases from V and 8 bases from J, leaving 20 bases between. CDR3 loop: CASSSAGRVLGGYTF. The CDR3 DNA follows: TGTGCCAGCAGCTCCGCAGGCAGGGTCTTGGGGGGCTACACCTTC.